This record looks at one T cell receptor beta chain sequence and its context. CDR3 length: 13 residues. V lost 4 bases and J 3 bases, leaving 9 bases between the germline ends. Germline-derived CDR1 and CDR2 are LNHNV and YYDKDF (reference sequence). The authors' processing: ImmunoSEQ junction-only sequences lacked quality scores, so their filtering differed. Libraries were prepared by immunoSEQ multiplex PCR; TCRdb keeps only in-frame clonotypes and omits some of them. V, J and clone size were drawn from that table, and D and trimming were deduced from the DNA. The sample has about 1.5 million clones; 98% are singletons. This sample is drawn from a study of shared clonotypes between healthy human individuals. Study as a whole: Per donor, three plates held CD4 naive cells, three held CD4 memory, two held CD8 naive and one held CD8 memory.

Sequencing input: naive CD4+ T cells sorted from blood. The subset: CD45RA+ positively selected. This TCR was recovered from a man aged 25-45 years in good health. This chain joins TRBV15 and TRBJ1-1; no firm D call. CDR3 in DNA: TGTGCCACCAGCACCCAGTATGACACTGAAGCTTTCTTT. Its translation is CATSTQYDTEAFF.